The 20 T cell receptor beta chains below all came from one sample that was sequenced in a study of T cells in Graves' hyperthyroidism and ophthalmopathy. The investigators amplified TCR beta CDR3 regions from RNA transcripts. Primed by the HTBI set, a first-round RT-PCR was run on the TCR CDR3. Using its own MiXCR run on the multiplex PCR reads, TCRdb lists one record per CDR3 protein. In the table there are over 150,000 distinct CDR3 sequences, approximately 15% of which are singletons. The sequenced sample consisted of blood. The receptors come from a woman aged 50 to 60 with Graves' hyperthyroidism.

This clonotype was picked up many times. The V call is TRBV11-2, the J call TRBJ2-1; D uncertain. The germline V and J ends were trimmed by 3 bases and 9 bases, with 6 bases remaining between them. Germline V gene lookup returns CDR1 SGHAT and CDR2 FQNNGV. This CDR3 spans 11 amino acids. The CDR3 sequence: CASSFVIEQFF. The CDR3 DNA is TGTGCCAGCAGCTTCGTAATTGAGCAGTTCTTC.

In its sample, this clonotype was seen many times. CDR3 amino acids: CASSLIAGELFF. The DNA for the CDR3 is TGTGCCAGCAGTTTAATCGCCGGGGAGCTGTTTTTT. The V gene is TRBV27, the J gene TRBJ2-2; D uncertain. Germline CDR1 and CDR2: MNHEY and SMNVEV (reference sequence). V lost 2 bases and J 6 bases, leaving 4 bases between the germline ends. CDR3 length: 12 amino acids.

The V and J genes are TRBV28 and TRBJ2-3; D is unresolved. CDR1 is MDHEN and CDR2 is SYDVKM in the germline V gene. The CDR3 runs to 14 residues. V shed 5 bases and J shed 5 bases, with 14 bases lying between them. The DNA of the CDR3 is TGTGCCAGCAGTCATTTACTCAGAGGAGATACGCAGTATTTT. It translates to CASSHLLRGDTQYF.

The rearrangement links TRBV4-1 to TRBJ2-1; 12 nucleotides align to TRBD2. Germline V gene lookup returns CDR1 MGHRA and CDR2 YSYEKL. J lost 11 bases, V lost 4 bases, and 12 bases had no gene match. The CDR3 length is 16 residues. CDR3 residues: CASSPRLAGASRKQFF. Here the CDR3 DNA reads TGCGCCAGCAGCCCCCGACTAGCGGGGGCCTCCCGAAAGCAGTTCTTC.

This clonotype occurred many times. The chain is built from TRBV20-1 and TRBJ1-1, with 9 bases fitting TRBD1. The junction had 7 bases not matched to a gene; V was cut back by 3 bases and J by 11 bases. From germline, CDR1 is DFQATT and CDR2 SNEGSKA (reference sequence). There are 12 residues in the CDR3. CDR3 sequence: CSASAGQGQAFF. CDR3 in DNA: TGCAGTGCTAGCGCGGGACAGGGCCAGGCTTTCTTT.

The chain combines TRBV5-6 with TRBJ2-7; weak D call: TRBD1 (5 bases). The V end lost 4 bases, the J end lost 5 bases, and 16 bases lay between the germline ends. The CDR3 length is 14 residues. Germline values: CDR1 SGHDT, CDR2 YYEEEE. The CDR3 nucleotides are TGTGCCAGCAGCCATGACTTCCCAGGGAACGAGCAGTACTTC. Its translation: CASSHDFPGNEQYF.

This clonotype was picked up many times. This chain uses TRBV4-1 with TRBJ1-1; no reliable D call. Between the trimmed V and J ends, which lost 3 bases and 4 bases, there was a span of 9 bases. The CDR3 length is 13 residues. The germline CDR1 and CDR2 sequences are MGHRA and YSYEKL. Written as DNA, the CDR3 is TGCGCCAGCAGCCATGCGAGCCCCACTGAAGCTTTCTTT. Its translation: CASSHASPTEAFF.

The chain joins TRBV3-1 to TRBJ2-2, with D possibly matching TRBD2 (5 bases). This CDR3 region has 16 residues. Trimming cost V 4 bases and J 2 bases, with 14 bases left between them. Germline lookup yields CDR1 LGHDT and CDR2 YNNKEL (reference sequence). CDR3 in amino acids: CASSLGRGSNTGELFF. The CDR3 DNA sequence: TGTGCCAGCAGCCTCGGTCGCGGGTCTAACACCGGGGAGCTGTTTTTT. Combining the CDR3 with reference TRBV3-1 and TRBJ2-2 gives the whole variable domain DTAVSQTPKYLVTQMGNDKSIKCEQNLGHDTMYWYKQDSKKFLKIMFSYNNKELIINETVPNRFSPKSPDKAHLNLHINSLELGDSAVYFCASSLGRGSNTGELFFGEGSRLTVL.

The chain recombines TRBV2 with TRBJ1-2; TRBD1 might be the D (6 bases). V gave up 1 base and J gave up 2 bases, with 14 bases separating them. The CDR3 sequence is 16 residues long. Germline values: CDR1 SNHLY, CDR2 FYNNEI. CDR3 amino acids: CASSEGRGGANYGYTF. DNA for the CDR3: TGTGCCAGCAGTGAAGGCCGAGGGGGGGCCAACTATGGCTACACCTTC.

The V gene is TRBV7-2, the J gene TRBJ2-3, with D unclear. This CDR3 is built from 12 residues. Trimming removed 3 bases from V and 4 bases from J, with 5 bases in between. CDR1 is SGHTA, CDR2 FQGNSA, per germline. DNA of the CDR3: TGTGCCAGCAGCTTCTTTCCAGATACGCAGTATTTT. This sequence encodes CASSFFPDTQYF.

This clonotype was picked up many times. This chain joins TRBV7-3 and TRBJ1-2, with D possibly being TRBD1 (5 bases). The CDR3 is 14 residues long. The germline CDR1 and CDR2 sequences are SGHTA and FQGTGA. Trimming stripped 1 base from V and 7 bases from J, with 13 bases between. The CDR3 region is CASSLSQGEGGYTF. For the CDR3, the DNA is TGTGCCAGCAGCTTAAGCCAGGGCGAGGGTGGCTACACCTTC.

This clonotype occurred many times. The chain joins TRBV12-3 or TRBV12-4 to TRBJ1-6; D is uncertain. Trimming removed 4 bases from V and 7 bases from J, with 14 bases in between. The CDR3 runs 15 residues. In DNA, the CDR3 is TGTGCCAGCAGTTCCCCACGCTCTCCCAATTCACCCCTCCACTTT. This gives the protein CASSSPRSPNSPLHF.

There are many counts of this clonotype. The rearrangement joins TRBV10-3 to TRBJ1-4, with D possibly matching TRBD1 (6 bases). This CDR3 spans 18 amino acids. V was cut by 3 bases and J by 0 bases, with 17 bases left in between. Per germline, CDR1 ENHRY and CDR2 SYGVKD. The CDR3 reads CAISENRVYSATNEKLFF. In DNA, the CDR3 is TGTGCCATCAGTGAAAACAGGGTCTATTCTGCAACTAATGAAAAACTGTTTTTT.

The genes are TRBV19 and TRBJ2-4, with D unresolved. The CDR3 runs 13 residues. V was clipped by 7 bases and J by 0 bases, with 7 bases between them. The germline gives CDR1 LNHDA, CDR2 SQIVND (reference sequence). CDR3 coding DNA: TGTGCCAGTAAGGCCGAAGCCAAAAACATTCAGTACTTC. Translated: CASKAEAKNIQYF. Based on the CDR3 plus reference TRBV19 and TRBJ2-4, the full variable domain is DGGITQSPKYLFRKEGQNVTLSCEQNLNHDAMYWYRQDPGQGLRLIYYSQIVNDFQKGDIAEGYSVSREKKESFPLTVTSAQKNPTAFYLCASKAEAKNIQYFGAGTRLSVL.

There are many counts of this clonotype. The chain has TRBV19 and TRBJ2-1; 7 nucleotides line up with TRBD2. The trim removed 5 bases at V and 5 bases at J, leaving 9 bases unmatched. The germline V gene has CDR1 LNHDA and CDR2 SQIVND (reference sequence). This CDR3 spans 15 amino acids. The CDR3, as DNA: TGTGCCAGTAGTGATAGGACTAGAAGGGACAATGAGCAGTTCTTC. Translated, it gives CASSDRTRRDNEQFF. Supplemented by reference TRBV19 and TRBJ2-1, the full variable domain reads DGGITQSPKYLFRKEGQNVTLSCEQNLNHDAMYWYRQDPGQGLRLIYYSQIVNDFQKGDIAEGYSVSREKKESFPLTVTSAQKNPTAFYLCASSDRTRRDNEQFFGPGTRLTVL.

The sample holds many counts of this clonotype. The chain recombines TRBV27 with TRBJ1-2; possibly TRBD1 for D (5 bases). There are 13 residues in the CDR3. Per the germline V gene, CDR1 is MNHEY and CDR2 is SMNVEV (reference sequence). Trimming shortened V by 5 bases and J by 0 bases, and 7 bases separated the two germline ends. The CDR3 DNA sequence: TGTGCCAGCAGTGACAGTTCTAACTATGGCTACACCTTC. This translates into CASSDSSNYGYTF.

This clonotype was seen repeatedly, ten times or more. V gene TRBV19 combines with J gene TRBJ1-1; the D is unclear. This CDR3 contains 13 residues. From germline, CDR1 is LNHDA and CDR2 SQIVND (reference sequence). Trimming removed 2 bases at V and 1 base at J, with 5 bases between. CDR3 amino acids: CASSITRNTEAFF. The DNA for the CDR3 is TGTGCCAGTAGTATAACCCGGAACACTGAAGCTTTCTTT.

The chain carries TRBV11-2 and TRBJ2-7, with 8 nucleotides matching TRBD2. J gave up 6 bases and V 5 bases, and 6 bases lay outside the gene matches. The CDR3 has 13 residues. Looked up from germline, CDR1 is SGHAT and CDR2 is FQNNGV. CDR3 nucleotides: TGTGCCAGCAGCCGGATAGCGGGAATCGAGCAGTACTTC. Amino acids: CASSRIAGIEQYF.

This clonotype came up many times. This chain links TRBV20-1 with TRBJ1-2; no clear D gene. CDR3 length: 14 residues. V shed 5 bases and J shed 0 bases, with 13 bases lying between them. Germline assignment: CDR1 DFQATT and CDR2 SNEGSKA (reference sequence). CDR3 DNA sequence: TGCAGTGCTGGCCCACGAAGAGCTAACTATGGCTACACCTTC. Translation: CSAGPRRANYGYTF.

There are many counts of this clonotype. The CDR3 nucleotides read TGTGCCAGCAGTCACCACAGGATGGAGAACACCGGGGAGCTGTTTTTT. Translating gives CASSHHRMENTGELFF. This chain joins TRBV12-3 or TRBV12-4 and TRBJ2-2, with a weak D call TRBD1 (5 bases). The CDR3 runs 16 residues. Trimming pared 5 bases from V and 1 base from J, leaving 14 bases between.